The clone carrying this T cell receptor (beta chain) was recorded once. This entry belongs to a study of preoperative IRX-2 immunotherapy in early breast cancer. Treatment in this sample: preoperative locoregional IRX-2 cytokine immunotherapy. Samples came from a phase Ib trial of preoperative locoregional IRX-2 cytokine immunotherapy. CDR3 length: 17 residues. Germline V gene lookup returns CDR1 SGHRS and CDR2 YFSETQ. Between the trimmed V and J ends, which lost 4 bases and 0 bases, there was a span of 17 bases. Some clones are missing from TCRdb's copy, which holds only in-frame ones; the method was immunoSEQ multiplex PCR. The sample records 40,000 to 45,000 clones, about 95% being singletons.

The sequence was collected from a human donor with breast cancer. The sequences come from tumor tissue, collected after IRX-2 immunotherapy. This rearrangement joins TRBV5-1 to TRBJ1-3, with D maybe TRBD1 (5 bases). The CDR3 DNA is TGCGCCAGCAGCCAATCTTCCGGGACCCCCTCTGGAAACACCATATATTTT. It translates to CASSQSSGTPSGNTIYF.